This passage covers 19 T cell receptor beta chains from one sample sequenced in a study of OX40 agonist ivuxolimab in advanced cancers. The table came from immunoSEQ multiplex PCR; TCRdb's copy has only in-frame clones and leaves some out. The sample gives about 50,000 clones, around 90% of which show up once; roughly 5.2% is in the top ten. The input for sequencing was CD4+ or CD8+ T cells sorted from blood, taken in a trial of the OX40 agonist ivuxolimab. The receptors derive from an adult with an advanced solid tumor such as melanoma, head and neck, liver or kidney cancer.

The gene calls are TRBV11-2 and TRBJ1-1; 7 positions match TRBD1. The CDR3 is made up of 16 amino acids. J gave up 0 bases and V 1 base, and 5 bases lay outside the gene matches. Germline CDR1 is SGHAT and CDR2 is FQNNGV. The CDR3 reads CASSLGYRGVNTEAFF. In nucleotides, the CDR3 is TGTGCCAGCAGCTTAGGCTACAGGGGCGTGAACACTGAAGCTTTCTTT.

With regard to this clone: Other DNA sequences in the same sample also yield this CDR3. The chain uses TRBV11-2 and TRBJ2-7; D gene uncertain. V was pared by 1 base and J by 2 bases, with 3 bases between. Germline V gene lookup returns CDR1 SGHAT and CDR2 FQNNGV. The CDR3 sequence is 12 residues long. CDR3 sequence: CASSLGAYEQYV. The CDR3 DNA reads TGTGCCAGCAGCTTAGGCGCCTACGAGCAGTACGTC.

This rearrangement joins TRBV5-1 to TRBJ2-1; D gene ambiguous. The CDR3 consists of 13 residues. The V gene lost 7 bases and the J gene lost 0 bases, with 8 bases spanning the gap. Germline V gene data show CDR1 as SGHRS and CDR2 as YFSETQ. The CDR3 loop reads CASGPISYNEQFF. The DNA of the CDR3 is TGCGCCAGCGGGCCTATCTCCTACAATGAGCAGTTCTTC.

The gene calls are TRBV23-1 and TRBJ2-1; D is ambiguous. TRBV23-1 is flagged as an ORF with uncertain function. V lost 4 bases and J 3 bases, leaving 7 bases between the germline ends. CDR3 size: 13 residues. In DNA, the CDR3 is TGCGCCAGCAGTCCCACAGACTACAATGAGCAGTTCTTC. It translates to CASSPTDYNEQFF.

The gene calls are TRBV19 and TRBJ2-5; TRBD2 might be the D (6 bases). The CDR3 consists of 14 residues. V gave up 3 bases and J gave up 4 bases, with 12 bases separating them. Looked up from germline, CDR1 is LNHDA and CDR2 is SQIVND (reference sequence). The CDR3 is CASSISGGRETQYF. The CDR3 DNA reads TGTGCCAGTAGTATTAGCGGAGGGCGAGAGACCCAGTACTTC.

The J gene is TRBJ2-5, the V gene TRBV9; TRBD1 agrees at 8 bases. Germline V gene lookup returns CDR1 SGDLS and CDR2 YYNGEE. This CDR3 is 15 amino acids long. V was pared by 3 bases and J by 5 bases, with 9 bases of the junction left unmatched. CDR3 DNA sequence: TGTGCCAGCAGCGGTCCAGGGGGCGCGGGGGAGACCCAGTACTTC. Protein: CASSGPGGAGETQYF.

The chain has TRBV7-9 and TRBJ2-1, with D hard to call. The CDR3 is 13 amino acids. The V gene's germline CDR1 is SEHNR and CDR2 FQNEAQ (reference sequence). V was shortened by 5 bases and J by 0 bases, with 5 bases between the two germline ends. The CDR3 here is CASSLGSYNEQFF. CDR3 sequence (DNA): TGTGCCAGCAGCCTAGGCTCCTACAATGAGCAGTTCTTC.

The chain uses TRBV4-1 and TRBJ2-3; 8 positions match TRBD2. The junction had 8 bases not matched to a gene; V was cut back by 5 bases and J by 1 base. The germline CDR1 and CDR2 sequences are MGHRA and YSYEKL. CDR3 length: 16 residues. In nucleotides, the CDR3 is TGCGCCAGCAGCTCCTCTAATAGCGGGGGCACAGATACGCAGTATTTT. It specifies CASSSSNSGGTDTQYF.

The V and J genes are TRBV15 and TRBJ2-7; D might be TRBD1 or TRBD2, each matching 6 bases. The CDR3 has 17 amino acids. V was pared by 1 base and J by 5 bases, with 21 bases between. CDR1 and CDR2 from the germline V gene are LNHNV and YYDKDF (reference sequence). The DNA of the CDR3 is TGTGCCACCAGCAGAGGCGGGCTAGGGGGGTATGGGGACGAGCAGTACTTC. This gives the protein CATSRGGLGGYGDEQYF.

V usage is TRBV21-1 and J usage is TRBJ1-2. TRBV21-1 is annotated as a pseudogene. The CDR3 length is 13 residues. In nucleotides, the CDR3 is TGTGCCAGCAAAAGGGGGGGGTCCTATGGCTACACCTTC. Its protein product is CASKRGGSYGYTF.

The chain uses TRBV28 and TRBJ2-7; a weak D match, TRBD2 (6 bases). The V end was cut by 3 bases, the J end by 0 bases, with 15 bases between. Germline CDR1 reads MDHEN; CDR2 reads SYDVKM. The CDR3 length is 16 residues. CDR3 residues: CASSLDPGVSSYEQYF. Written as DNA, the CDR3 is TGTGCCAGCAGTTTGGACCCGGGGGTAAGCTCCTACGAGCAGTACTTC.

The chain combines TRBV28 with TRBJ2-7, with a tentative D call TRBD1 (6 bases). Trimming removed 5 bases at V and 0 bases at J, with 23 bases between. Germline CDR1 and CDR2: MDHEN and SYDVKM. The CDR3 has 18 amino acids. Written as DNA, the CDR3 is TGTGCCAGCAGTACAAACAGGGTCCACCCTCGCGGCTCCTACGAGCAGTACTTC. Translated, it gives CASSTNRVHPRGSYEQYF.

The rearrangement links TRBV5-1 to TRBJ2-5; the match to TRBD1 covers 7 bases. The J call may not be correct, given that the DNA end is closer to TRBJ2-7. CDR1 is SGHRS, CDR2 YFSETQ, per germline. The CDR3 is 14 amino acids. The CDR3 DNA reads as TGCGCCAGCAGCTTGGGACAGGGAAGCTCCGAGCAGTACTTC. Encoded protein: CASSLGQGSSEQYF.

The genes are TRBV10-3 and TRBJ2-7; the D gene could be TRBD1 or TRBD2 (6 bases each). The CDR3 consists of 13 residues. In germline, CDR1 is ENHRY, CDR2 SYGVKD. V lost 4 bases, J lost 3 bases, and 10 bases lay in between. This CDR3 reads CAISGRDNYEQYF. The CDR3 nucleotides are TGTGCCATCAGTGGGAGGGACAACTACGAGCAGTACTTC.

The chain uses TRBV29-1 and TRBJ1-1; TRBD1 aligns across 12 bases. The ends lost 5 bases at V and 0 bases at J; junction bases unmatched: 4. The germline V gene has CDR1 SQVTM and CDR2 ANQGSEA. The CDR3 has 15 residues. The CDR3 spells CSVSGTGGMNTEAFF. CDR3 DNA: TGCAGCGTTTCCGGGACAGGGGGCATGAACACTGAAGCTTTCTTT.

The chain has TRBV27 and TRBJ2-5; 9 nucleotides match TRBD1. The CDR3 consists of 15 residues. The germline gives CDR1 MNHEY, CDR2 SMNVEV (reference sequence). After removal of 6 bases from V and 1 base from J, the junction contained 6 bases not matched to a gene. DNA for the CDR3: TGTGCCAGCAGATCTTCGACAGGGGGCCAAGAGACCCAGTACTTC. It encodes CASRSSTGGQETQYF.

This clone was seen only once. The chain uses TRBV4-2 and TRBJ2-3, with TRBD2 matching over 12 bases. Germline CDR1 reads LGHNA; CDR2 reads YNFKEQ. V was clipped by 4 bases and J by 4 bases; unmatched bases: 6. The CDR3 is 16 residues long. CDR3 nucleotides: TGTGCCAGCAGCCTACGACTAGCGGGGGTCGCAGATACGCAGTATTTT. Translating it yields CASSLRLAGVADTQYF.

This chain connects TRBV27 to TRBJ2-3, with D unresolved. CDR3 size: 13 residues. The germline V gene encodes CDR1 MNHEY and CDR2 SMNVEV (reference sequence). Trimming removed 6 bases at V and 3 bases at J, with 10 bases between. The CDR3 nucleotides read TGTGCCAGCAGAAGCGACACTACAGATACGCAGTATTTT. Translating gives CASRSDTTDTQYF.

The gene calls are TRBV5-1 and TRBJ2-2, with a possible D match to TRBD1 (6 bases). The CDR3 length is 17 residues. The germline gives CDR1 SGHRS, CDR2 YFSETQ. Deletions cut 5 bases from V and 6 bases from J, with 23 bases between. The CDR3 sequence is CASSFTPGHLRAGELFF. DNA for the CDR3: TGCGCCAGCAGTTTTACTCCGGGACACCTAAGGGCCGGGGAGCTGTTTTTT.